These 16 T cell receptor beta chains were all obtained from the same sample, sequenced in a study of shared clonotypes between healthy human individuals. Produced via immunoSEQ multiplex PCR; TCRdb's table is partial and in-frame only. This table has some 1,900,000 clones, approximately 95% appearing once. Naive CD8 cells lacked CD45RO and underwent positive selection for CCR7, leaving out terminally differentiated effector memory CD45RA+ cells. Sequencing input: naive CD8+ T cells sorted from blood. These TCRs come from a man aged 18 to 29 in good health.

The chain combines TRBV6-5 with TRBJ2-2, with D perhaps given as TRBD1 or TRBD2 (5 bases each). This CDR3 is built from 15 residues. Trimming cost V 0 bases and J 2 bases, with 7 bases left between them. Germline V lookup: CDR1 MNHEY, CDR2 SVGAGI. The CDR3 DNA follows: TGTGCCAGCAGTTACTCGGGACCCAACACCGGGGAGCTGTTTTTT. Protein sequence: CASSYSGPNTGELFF.

This chain uses TRBV4-1 with TRBJ1-1; no definite D call. The V end lost 1 base, the J end lost 4 bases, and 7 bases lay between the germline ends. Per the germline V gene, CDR1 is MGHRA and CDR2 is YSYEKL. CDR3 length: 13 amino acids. As DNA, the CDR3 is TGCGCCAGCAGCCAAGTGATGGGCACTGAAGCTTTCTTT. Protein product: CASSQVMGTEAFF.

This clone was found once. J is TRBJ1-4 and V is TRBV4-1; TRBD1 agrees at 7 bases. Germline V gives CDR1 MGHRA, CDR2 YSYEKL. With 4 bases clipped from V and 7 bases from J, the junction kept 9 bases outside the gene matches. CDR3 length: 15 residues. CDR3: CASSRRQGSGEKLFF. The DNA of the CDR3 is TGCGCCAGCAGCCGAAGACAGGGATCCGGTGAAAAACTGTTTTTT.

The chain uses TRBV11-2 and TRBJ2-1, with a tentative D call TRBD2 (5 bases). Trimming left V 5 bases short and J 0 bases short, with 14 bases between. CDR3 length equals 16 residues. Germline lookup yields CDR1 SGHAT and CDR2 FQNNGV. The CDR3 bases are TGTGCCAGCAGCACAGATGGTGACTACTCCTACAATGAGCAGTTCTTC. This codes for CASSTDGDYSYNEQFF.

The V and J genes are TRBV6-5 and TRBJ2-6, with TRBD1 matching 7 bases. The CDR3 totals 15 residues. CDR1 MNHEY and CDR2 SVGAGI come from the germline V gene. V shed 6 bases and J 4 bases; nucleotides not matched to a gene: 6. The CDR3: CASSRGGSGANVLTF. Here the CDR3 DNA reads TGTGCCAGCAGCCGAGGGGGCTCGGGGGCCAACGTCCTGACTTTC.

The genes are TRBV27 and TRBJ2-7, with D maybe TRBD2 (5 bases). The ends were cut back, 2 bases at V and 5 bases at J, with 22 bases in the middle. The CDR3 totals 17 residues. Germline V gene lookup returns CDR1 MNHEY and CDR2 SMNVEV (reference sequence). CDR3 coding DNA: TGTGCCAGCAGTTTAACGGACCTGGGAGCGAGGCCCAACGAGCAGTACTTC. Translation: CASSLTDLGARPNEQYF.

This chain links TRBV23-1 with TRBJ1-5; D unclear. TRBV23-1 is reported as an ORF; its role is uncertain. V dropped 7 bases and J dropped 0 bases, with 7 bases sitting between them. This CDR3 is built from 13 residues. This CDR3 is CASTGPSNQPQHF. CDR3 DNA: TGCGCCAGCACCGGCCCTAGCAATCAGCCCCAGCATTTT.

The rearrangement joins TRBV5-4 to TRBJ2-7; TRBD1 matches at 10 bases. Losses at the gene ends were 0 bases for V and 6 bases for J; bases not matched to a gene: 0. CDR3 length: 13 amino acids. Looked up from germline, CDR1 is SGHNT and CDR2 is YYREEE (reference sequence). DNA of the CDR3: TGTGCCAGCAGCTTGGGACAGGGGGCCGAGCAGTACTTC. This translates into CASSLGQGAEQYF.

This clone was counted once. The chain combines TRBV5-6 with TRBJ1-2; D not certain. Germline V gene lookup returns CDR1 SGHDT and CDR2 YYEEEE. V was clipped by 0 bases and J by 7 bases, with 4 bases between them. The CDR3 contains 11 residues. The CDR3 spells CASSLGSGYTF. DNA of the CDR3: TGTGCCAGCAGCTTGGGTAGTGGCTACACCTTC.

V gene TRBV27 combines with J gene TRBJ1-5; tentative D call: TRBD1 (5 bases). The CDR3 consists of 14 residues. Trimming removed 2 bases at V and 7 bases at J, with 12 bases between. Per germline, CDR1 MNHEY and CDR2 SMNVEV (reference sequence). The CDR3 DNA is TGTGCCAGCAGTTTAGGGGGGTATGGCCAGCCCCAGCATTTT. Translation gives CASSLGGYGQPQHF.

V is TRBV5-4 and J is TRBJ2-4; no clear D gene. The germline V gene encodes CDR1 SGHNT and CDR2 YYREEE (reference sequence). The CDR3 extends over 12 amino acids. V lost 6 bases and J 5 bases, leaving 9 bases between the germline ends. Here the CDR3 DNA reads TGTGCCAGCACCGGCCGGGAAAACATTCAGTACTTC. Translating gives CASTGRENIQYF.

The chain is built from TRBV20-1 and TRBJ2-3; no firm D call. Germline assignment: CDR1 DFQATT and CDR2 SNEGSKA (reference sequence). V was shortened by 1 base and J by 6 bases, with 5 bases between the two germline ends. The CDR3 has 11 amino acids. The DNA of the CDR3 is TGCAGTGCTAGAGGGAGTGATACGCAGTATTTT. Its translation: CSARGSDTQYF.

V and J are TRBV5-8 and TRBJ2-7; tentatively, D is TRBD2 (6 bases). This CDR3 has 16 residues. V lost 0 bases to trimming and J lost 4 bases, with 17 bases between them. Germline V CDR1 and CDR2: SGHTS, YDEGEE. The CDR3, as DNA: TGTGCCAGCAGCTTGGGTGACGGGAGTAGAACTTACGAGCAGTACTTC. Protein sequence: CASSLGDGSRTYEQYF.

V is TRBV13 and J is TRBJ1-2, with a weak D call TRBD1 (6 bases). Germline loops: CDR1 PRHDT, CDR2 FYEKMQ (reference sequence). This CDR3 region has 12 residues. V was clipped by 4 bases and J by 8 bases, with 11 bases between them. CDR3 sequence reads: CASSSSGAGYTF. In nucleotides, the CDR3 is TGTGCCAGCAGCTCGTCGGGGGCCGGCTACACCTTC.

The chain carries TRBV7-9 and TRBJ2-5, with D perhaps TRBD1 (7 bases). This CDR3 spans 18 amino acids. Germline V gene sequence: CDR1 SEHNR, CDR2 FQNEAQ (reference sequence). V was cut by 5 bases and J by 2 bases, with 24 bases left in between. The CDR3 here is CASSPGGLQGLRQETQYF. The CDR3 DNA follows: TGTGCCAGCAGCCCAGGGGGGTTACAGGGTTTAAGGCAAGAGACCCAGTACTTC.

This clone came up once. V is TRBV5-1 and J is TRBJ1-1; D is possibly TRBD1 (6 bases). The CDR3 is 15 amino acids. Per germline, CDR1 SGHRS and CDR2 YFSETQ. Deletions cut 4 bases from V and 0 bases from J, with 13 bases between. The CDR3 loop reads CASSEIRDMNTEAFF. The CDR3 nucleotides are TGCGCCAGCAGCGAGATCCGGGACATGAACACTGAAGCTTTCTTT. Supplemented by reference TRBV5-1 and TRBJ1-1, the full variable domain reads KAGVTQTPRYLIKTRGQQVTLSCSPISGHRSVSWYQQTPGQGLQFLFEYFSETQRNKGNFPGRFSGRQFSNSRSEMNVSTLELGDSALYLCASSEIRDMNTEAFFGQGTRLTVV.